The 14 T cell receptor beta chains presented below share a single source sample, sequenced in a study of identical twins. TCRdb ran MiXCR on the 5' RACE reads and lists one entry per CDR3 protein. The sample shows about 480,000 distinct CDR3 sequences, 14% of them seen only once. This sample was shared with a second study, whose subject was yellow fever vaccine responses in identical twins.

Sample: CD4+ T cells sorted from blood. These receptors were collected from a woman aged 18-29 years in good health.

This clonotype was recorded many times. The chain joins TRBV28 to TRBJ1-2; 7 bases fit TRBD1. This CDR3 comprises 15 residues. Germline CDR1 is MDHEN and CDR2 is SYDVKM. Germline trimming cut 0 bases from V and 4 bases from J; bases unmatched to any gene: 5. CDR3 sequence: CASSLWDRSGYGYTF. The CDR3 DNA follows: TGTGCCAGCAGTTTATGGGACAGGTCCGGCTATGGCTACACCTTC.

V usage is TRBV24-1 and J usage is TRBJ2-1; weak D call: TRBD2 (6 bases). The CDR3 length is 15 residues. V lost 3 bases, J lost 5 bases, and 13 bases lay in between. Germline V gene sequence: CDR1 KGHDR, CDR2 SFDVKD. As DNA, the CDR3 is TGTGCCACCAGTGATACGACGGGAGTTGACAATGAGCAGTTCTTC. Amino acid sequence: CATSDTTGVDNEQFF.

CDR3 sequence (DNA): TGCAGCGTTGCAAGCGGGGGCGTTCAGTACTTC. It specifies CSVASGGVQYF. This chain connects TRBV29-1 to TRBJ2-4, with 8 bases lining up with TRBD2. The V and J ends lost 4 bases and 11 bases, in that order; junction bases with no gene match: 4. Germline CDR1 is SQVTM and CDR2 is ANQGSEA. This CDR3 region has 11 residues.

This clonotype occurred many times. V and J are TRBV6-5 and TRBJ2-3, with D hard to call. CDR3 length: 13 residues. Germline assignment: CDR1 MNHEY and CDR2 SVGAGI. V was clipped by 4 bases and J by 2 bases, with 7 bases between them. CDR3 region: CASSSTITDTQYF. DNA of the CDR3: TGTGCCAGCAGTTCCACCATCACAGATACGCAGTATTTT.

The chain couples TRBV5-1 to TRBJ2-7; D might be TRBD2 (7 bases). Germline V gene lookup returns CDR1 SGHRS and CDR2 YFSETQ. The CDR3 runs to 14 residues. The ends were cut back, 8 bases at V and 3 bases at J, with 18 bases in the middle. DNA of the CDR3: TGCGCCAGTCGTCCGGGGGGCTCCGTCTACGAGCAGTACTTC. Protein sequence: CASRPGGSVYEQYF.

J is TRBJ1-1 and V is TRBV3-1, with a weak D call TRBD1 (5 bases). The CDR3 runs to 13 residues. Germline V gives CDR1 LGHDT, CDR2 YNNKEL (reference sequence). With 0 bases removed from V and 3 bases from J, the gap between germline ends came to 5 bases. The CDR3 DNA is TGTGCCAGCAGCCAAGAAGGGGACACTGAAGCTTTCTTT. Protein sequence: CASSQEGDTEAFF.

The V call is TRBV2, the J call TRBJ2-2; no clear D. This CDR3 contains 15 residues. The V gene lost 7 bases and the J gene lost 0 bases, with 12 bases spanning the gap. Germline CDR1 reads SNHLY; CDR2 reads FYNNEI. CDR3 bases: TGTGCCAGCAAGGAGACCGGAGCGAACACCGGGGAGCTGTTTTTT. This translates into CASKETGANTGELFF.

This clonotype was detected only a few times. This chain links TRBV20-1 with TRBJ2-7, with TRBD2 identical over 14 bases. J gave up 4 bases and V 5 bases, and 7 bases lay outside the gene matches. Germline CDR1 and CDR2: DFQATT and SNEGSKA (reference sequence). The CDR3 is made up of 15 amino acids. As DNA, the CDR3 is TGCAGTGCTTACTCCGGGACTAGCGGGAGTTACGAGCAGTACTTC. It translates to CSAYSGTSGSYEQYF.

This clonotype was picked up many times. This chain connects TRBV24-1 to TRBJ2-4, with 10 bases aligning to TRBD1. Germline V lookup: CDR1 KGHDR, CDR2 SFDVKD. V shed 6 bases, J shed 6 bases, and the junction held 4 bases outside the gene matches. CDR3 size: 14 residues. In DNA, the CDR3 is TGTGCCACCAGTCACCGGGACAGGGGAAACATTCAGTACTTC. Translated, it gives CATSHRDRGNIQYF.

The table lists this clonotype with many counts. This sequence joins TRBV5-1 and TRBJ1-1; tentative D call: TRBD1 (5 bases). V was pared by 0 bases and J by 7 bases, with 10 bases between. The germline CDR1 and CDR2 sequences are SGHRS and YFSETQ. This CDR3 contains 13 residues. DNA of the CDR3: TGCGCCAGCAGCTTGGGAGGGGCCGGTGAAGCTTTCTTT. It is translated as CASSLGGAGEAFF.

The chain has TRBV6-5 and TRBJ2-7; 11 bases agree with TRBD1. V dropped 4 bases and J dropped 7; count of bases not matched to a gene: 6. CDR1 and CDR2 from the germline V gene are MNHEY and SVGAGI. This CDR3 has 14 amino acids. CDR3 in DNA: TGTGCCAGCAGTTTAGGACAGGGGGCAAAAGAGCAGTACTTC. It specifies CASSLGQGAKEQYF.

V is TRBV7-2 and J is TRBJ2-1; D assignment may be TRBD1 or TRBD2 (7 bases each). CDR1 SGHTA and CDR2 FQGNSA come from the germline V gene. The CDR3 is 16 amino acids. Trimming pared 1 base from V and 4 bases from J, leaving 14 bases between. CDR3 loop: CASSLGGGGRYNEQFF. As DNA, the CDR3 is TGTGCCAGCAGCTTAGGGGGAGGGGGCAGATACAATGAGCAGTTCTTC.

The CDR3 DNA follows: TGTGCCACCAGTGTCGGTAATCCAGGGGACGAGCAGTACTTC. As protein: CATSVGNPGDEQYF. This sequence joins TRBV24-1 and TRBJ2-7; tentative D call: TRBD1 (6 bases). Germline V gives CDR1 KGHDR, CDR2 SFDVKD. CDR3 length: 14 amino acids. Trimming left V 5 bases short and J 5 bases short, with 15 bases between.

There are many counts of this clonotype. CDR3 protein: CAISGTGNEQYF. CDR3 DNA sequence: TGTGCCATCAGCGGGACAGGGAACGAGCAGTACTTC. The V and J genes are TRBV10-3 and TRBJ2-7; 9 nucleotides agree with TRBD1. The V segment lost 6 bases and the J segment 5 bases; nucleotides outside the gene matches: 2. The germline V gene encodes CDR1 ENHRY and CDR2 SYGVKD. This CDR3 has 12 amino acids.